This T cell receptor (beta chain) was retrieved from a study of cytotoxic CD8 clonotypes in ibrutinib-treated CLL. Repertoires were generated with immunoSEQ multiplex PCR, while TCRdb's copy carries only in-frame clones and drops some. Of over 250,000 clones in the sample, more than 70% were seen once. This clone is a singleton in its sample. From germline, CDR1 is SGHNT and CDR2 YENEEA. The V end was cut by 0 bases, the J end by 4 bases, with 10 bases between. This CDR3 region has 16 residues. This receptor was taken from a human donor with chronic lymphocytic leukemia. The chain links TRBV11-3 to TRBJ2-6, with D perhaps matching TRBD2 (5 bases). Sequencing was performed on PBMCs, taken at disease progression, from a patient treated with ibrutinib. CDR3 DNA sequence: TGTGCCAGCAGCTTAGACTGGCGGGCGGGGGCCAACGTCCTGACTTTC. It is translated as CASSLDWRAGANVLTF.